This is a list of T cell receptor beta chains from one sample in a study of blood T cell repertoires in COVID-19. Clones were sequenced by immunoSEQ multiplex PCR, and TCRdb holds only the in-frame ones, with some missing. The repertoire holds about 300,000 clones, approximately 84% seen once, with almost 1.5% in the top ten. Sequencing input: peripheral blood. The source is a human donor with COVID-19, enrolled during active disease. The donor label of this sample is uncertain. Each CDR3 is given with its conserved first and last residue. A D gene is named only where the DNA matches it firmly. Clone size is stated in some rows and not others, as once, few, many or a class when expanded.

V gene	D gene	J gene	clone size	CDR3 protein	CDR3 DNA
TRBV7-2	TRBD1	TRBJ2-7	-	CASSLGGQGYEQYF	TGTGCCAGCAGCTTGGGGGGACAGGGCTACGAGCAGTACTTC
TRBV15	TRBD2	TRBJ2-3	-	CATSRGGREEDTQYF	TGTGCCACCAGCAGAGGCGGGAGAGAGGAAGATACGCAGTATTTT
TRBV7-2	-	TRBJ2-7	-	CASSPVPGSTYEQYF	TGTGCCAGCAGCCCCGTCCCGGGGAGTACCTACGAGCAGTACTTC
TRBV6-2/TRBV6-3	TRBD2	TRBJ2-7	-	CASSPLSTSGGSYEQYF	TGTGCCAGCAGCCCCCTGAGCACTAGCGGGGGCTCCTACGAGCAGTACTTC
TRBV10-1	TRBD2	TRBJ2-1	-	CASSPAIAGASYNEQFF	TGCGCCAGCAGTCCCGCCATAGCGGGAGCCTCCTACAATGAGCAGTTCTTC
TRBV11-2	-	TRBJ2-3	-	CASSERHWGDTDTQYF	TGTGCCAGCAGCGAGCGGCATTGGGGAGACACAGATACGCAGTATTTT
TRBV7-2	-	TRBJ1-5	-	CASSLRAGNQPQHF	TGTGCCAGCAGCCTAAGAGCGGGCAATCAGCCCCAGCATTTT
TRBV28	TRBD2	TRBJ2-5	-	CASSTSGSETQYF	TGTGCCAGCAGCACTAGCGGGAGTGAGACCCAGTACTTC
TRBV19	-	TRBJ1-1	once	CASSIAFTGNTEAFF	TGTGCCAGTAGTATCGCCTTCACAGGGAACACTGAAGCTTTCTTT
TRBV9	-	TRBJ1-5	once	CASSVTGGNQPQHF	TGTGCCAGCAGCGTAACCGGGGGGAATCAGCCCCAGCATTTT
TRBV20-1	-	TRBJ1-4	-	CSARLVEKLFF	TGCAGTGCTAGACTTGTGGAAAAACTGTTTTTT
TRBV6-2/TRBV6-3	-	TRBJ2-3	-	CASSNRDSTDTQYF	TGTGCCAGCAGTAACAGGGACAGCACAGATACGCAGTATTTT
TRBV28	-	TRBJ2-7	-	CASRSGLYEQYF	TGTGCCAGCAGATCAGGCCTCTACGAGCAGTACTTC
TRBV5-1	TRBD1	TRBJ1-2	once	CASSPPGGEGYTF	TGCGCCAGCAGCCCGCCAGGGGGCGAGGGCTACACCTTC
TRBV30	TRBD2	TRBJ2-1	-	CAWSRSGSKINEQFF	TGTGCCTGGAGTCGGAGCGGGAGTAAGATTAATGAGCAGTTCTTC
TRBV7-9	-	TRBJ2-7	-	CASSLELFQNEQYF	TGTGCCAGCAGCTTAGAACTCTTCCAAAACGAGCAGTACTTC
TRBV5-1	TRBD2	TRBJ2-1	-	CASSSGLAEYNEQFF	TGCGCCAGCAGCTCGGGACTAGCGGAGTACAATGAGCAGTTCTTC
TRBV2	-	TRBJ2-3	-	CASRSLSWPDTQYF	TGTGCCAGCAGATCACTATCGTGGCCAGATACGCAGTATTTT
TRBV2	TRBD2	TRBJ2-1	-	CASTLAGGPHNEQFF	TGTGCCAGCACCTTAGCGGGAGGGCCCCACAATGAGCAGTTCTTC
TRBV6-5	-	TRBJ1-5	-	CASSSQGGQPQHF	TGTGCCAGCAGCTCCCAGGGCGGTCAGCCCCAGCATTTT
TRBV7-2	-	TRBJ1-4	-	CASSLAPGNEKLFF	TGTGCCAGCAGCTTAGCCCCGGGTAATGAAAAACTGTTTTTT
TRBV6-5	-	TRBJ2-1	-	CASSSHATGQFF	TGTGCCAGCAGTTCCCACGCCACCGGGCAGTTCTTC